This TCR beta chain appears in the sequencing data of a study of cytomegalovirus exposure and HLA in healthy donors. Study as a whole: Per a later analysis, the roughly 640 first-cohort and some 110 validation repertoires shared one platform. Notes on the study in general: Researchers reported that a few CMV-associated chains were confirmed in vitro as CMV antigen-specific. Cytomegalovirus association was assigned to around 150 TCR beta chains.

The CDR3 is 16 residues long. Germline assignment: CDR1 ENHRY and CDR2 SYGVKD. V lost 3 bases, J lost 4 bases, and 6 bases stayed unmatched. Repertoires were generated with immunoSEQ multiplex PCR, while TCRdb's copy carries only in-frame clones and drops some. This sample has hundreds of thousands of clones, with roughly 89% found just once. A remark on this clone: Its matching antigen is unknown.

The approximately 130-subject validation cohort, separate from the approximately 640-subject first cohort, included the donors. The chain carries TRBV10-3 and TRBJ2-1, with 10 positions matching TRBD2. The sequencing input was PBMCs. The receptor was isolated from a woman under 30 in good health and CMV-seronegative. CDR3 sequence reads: CAISESGREWYNEQFF. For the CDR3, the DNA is TGTGCCATCAGTGAAAGCGGGAGGGAATGGTACAATGAGCAGTTCTTC.